The following is a TCR beta chain sequence with its context. Its antigen is not identified. These data are taken from a study of OX40 agonist ivuxolimab in advanced cancers. About the research overall: Partial responses occurred in three patients (one hepatocellular carcinoma, two cutaneous melanoma).

Whole-study findings and limits: There were, on average, more expanded clones in CD8+ T cells than in CD4+.

The germline CDR1 and CDR2 sequences are MNHNY and SVGAGI (reference sequence). The CDR3 covers 11 residues. J gave up 7 bases and V 7 bases, and 4 bases lay outside the gene matches. TCRdb keeps only in-frame clones here, not all; method: immunoSEQ multiplex PCR. The sample lists more than 13,000 clones; roughly 90% were seen once. V gene TRBV6-6 combines with J gene TRBJ2-7; TRBD1 agrees at 7 bases. The sample here was CD4+ or CD8+ T cells sorted from blood, taken in a trial of the OX40 agonist ivuxolimab. This TCR was recovered from an adult with an advanced solid tumor such as melanoma, head and neck, liver or kidney cancer. CDR3 in DNA: TGTGCCAGCATGACAGGGTGGGAGCAGTACTTC. Its protein is CASMTGWEQYF.